The clone carrying this T cell receptor beta chain was detected many times. V was shortened by 6 bases and J by 6 bases, with 12 bases between the two germline ends. The V gene's germline CDR1 is GTSNPN and CDR2 SVGIG (reference sequence). There are 12 residues in the CDR3. The data were obtained in a study of T cells in Graves' hyperthyroidism and ophthalmopathy. Uncontrolled infection, other autoimmune disease, pregnancy or lactation led to exclusion. The study based diagnoses on clinical symptoms, serum thyroxine and TRAb, thyroid ultrasound and orbital computed tomography. Amplification of TCR beta CDR3 regions used RNA as the template. A first-round RT-PCR of the TCR CDR3 used the HTBI primer set. TCRdb reprocessed the multiplex PCR reads with MiXCR, giving one entry per CDR3 protein. The table lists fewer than 600,000 distinct CDR3 sequences, under 15% of them singletons, with less than 20% in the top ten.

The sample taken for sequencing was blood. The chain recombines TRBV30 with TRBJ1-5; D is uncertain. The clonotype originates from a woman between 18 and 29 years old with Graves' hyperthyroidism. CDR3 DNA: TGTGCCTGCCAGTTCGGGCGTCAGCCCCAGCATTTT. Amino acids: CACQFGRQPQHF.